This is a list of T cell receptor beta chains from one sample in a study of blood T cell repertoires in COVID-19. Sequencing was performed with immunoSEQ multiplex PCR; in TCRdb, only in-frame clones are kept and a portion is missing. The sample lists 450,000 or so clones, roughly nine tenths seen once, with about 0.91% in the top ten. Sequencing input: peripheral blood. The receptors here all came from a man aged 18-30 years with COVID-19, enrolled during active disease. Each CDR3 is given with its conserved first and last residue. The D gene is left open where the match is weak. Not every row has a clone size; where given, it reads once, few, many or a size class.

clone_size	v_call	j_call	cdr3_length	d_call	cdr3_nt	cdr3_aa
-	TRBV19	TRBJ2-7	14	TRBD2	TGTGCCAGTAGAACCGGACTAGACCGCTACGAGCAGTACTTC	CASRTGLDRYEQYF
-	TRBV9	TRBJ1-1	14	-	TGTGCCAGCAGCGTAGACGGGTCGCACACTGAAGCTTTCTTT	CASSVDGSHTEAFF
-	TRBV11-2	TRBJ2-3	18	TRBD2	TGTGCCAGCAGCCTGGGGGCACTAGCGGGAGCCCGGGTAGATACGCAGTATTTT	CASSLGALAGARVDTQYF
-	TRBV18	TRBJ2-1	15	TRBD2	TGTGCCAGCTCACCCTCGGCTAGCGGACTCAATGAGCAGTTCTTC	CASSPSASGLNEQFF
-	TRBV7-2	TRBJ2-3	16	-	TGTGCCAGCAGCTTAGTTGTGGGAGTGGGGAGTAATACGCAGTATTTT	CASSLVVGVGSNTQYF
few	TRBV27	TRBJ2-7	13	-	TGTGCCAGCAGTTTAGGGCAGCAAAACGAGCAGTACTTC	CASSLGQQNEQYF
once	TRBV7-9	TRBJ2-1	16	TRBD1	TGTGCCAGCAGCTTTTCCGGGACAGGGATTGCCAATGAGCAGTTCTTC	CASSFSGTGIANEQFF
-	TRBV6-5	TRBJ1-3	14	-	TGTGCCAGCAGCAGGGTAGCGGTTGGAAACACCATATATTTT	CASSRVAVGNTIYF
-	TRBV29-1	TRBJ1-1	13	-	TGCAGCGTAGTATACCCGGGTGTGACTGAAGCTTTCTTT	CSVVYPGVTEAFF
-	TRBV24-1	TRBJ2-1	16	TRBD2	TGTGCCACCAGTGATAGGACTAGCGGGAAGGACAATGAGCAGTTCTTC	CATSDRTSGKDNEQFF
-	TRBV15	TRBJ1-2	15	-	TGTGCCACCAGCACAACCGACGGAGCTAACTATGGCTACACCTTC	CATSTTDGANYGYTF
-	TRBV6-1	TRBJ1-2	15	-	TGTGCCAGCAGTGAAGCGGCAGGGAGGAACTATGGCTACACCTTC	CASSEAAGRNYGYTF
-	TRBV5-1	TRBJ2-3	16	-	TGCGCCAGCAGCTCCGTTTCGGGAGAGGGGCCAGATACGCAGTATTTT	CASSSVSGEGPDTQYF
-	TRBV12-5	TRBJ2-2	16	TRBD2	TGTGCTAGTGGCCCCACGGGACTAGCGTCCACCGGGGAGCTGTTTTTT	CASGPTGLASTGELFF
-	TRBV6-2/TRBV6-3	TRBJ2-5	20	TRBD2	TGTGCCAGCAGCGAGGTTATGTTGACTAGCGGAACCTCACGCCGGGAGACCCAGTACTTC	CASSEVMLTSGTSRRETQYF
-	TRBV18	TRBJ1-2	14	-	TGTGCCAGCTCACCGCAGGAAGATAGGTATGGCTACACCTTC	CASSPQEDRYGYTF
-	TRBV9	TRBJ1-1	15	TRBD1	TGTGCCAGCAGCGTCGGACAGGTATCCCGAACTGAAGCTTTCTTT	CASSVGQVSRTEAFF
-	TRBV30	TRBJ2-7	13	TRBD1	TGTGCCTGGAGTAACGGCAGGGGGTACGAGCAGTACTTC	CAWSNGRGYEQYF
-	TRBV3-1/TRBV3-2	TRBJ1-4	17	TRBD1	TGTGCCAGCAGCCCAGCTCGAGGGGGACAGGGGTATGAAAAACTGTTTTTT	CASSPARGGQGYEKLFF
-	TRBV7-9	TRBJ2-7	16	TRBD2	TGTGCCAGCACCACGGGACTAGCGGGAGGGCCAGACGAGCAGTACTTC	CASTTGLAGGPDEQYF
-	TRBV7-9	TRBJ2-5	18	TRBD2	TGTGCCAGCAGCGATGGGACTAGCGGGGGAGTGGGGCAAGAGACCCAGTACTTC	CASSDGTSGGVGQETQYF
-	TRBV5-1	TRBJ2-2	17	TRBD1	TGCGCCAGCAGCTCGTGGGTCGGGACAGCGAACACCGGGGAGCTGTTTTTT	CASSSWVGTANTGELFF
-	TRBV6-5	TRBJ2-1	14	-	TGTGCCACCTTTACTGCCATGGGCATCAATGAGCAGTTCTTC	CATFTAMGINEQFF
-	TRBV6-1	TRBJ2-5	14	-	TGTGCCAGCAGTGAATGGGAAGGGGTGGAGACCCAGTACTTC	CASSEWEGVETQYF
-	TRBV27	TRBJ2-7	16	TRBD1	TGTGCCAGCAGTTTTTCCCACTCGGGACAGGGATACGAGCAGTACTTC	CASSFSHSGQGYEQYF
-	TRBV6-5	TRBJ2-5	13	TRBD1	TGTGCCAGCAGAAATACAGGGGCAGAGACCCAGTACTTC	CASRNTGAETQYF
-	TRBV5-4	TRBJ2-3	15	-	TGTGCCAGCAGCTTGAATGGGTTAGAGGCAGATACGCAGTATTTT	CASSLNGLEADTQYF
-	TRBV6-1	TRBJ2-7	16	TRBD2	TGTGCCAGCAGTGGGGGGACTAGCGGGAAATCCTACGAGCAGTACTTC	CASSGGTSGKSYEQYF
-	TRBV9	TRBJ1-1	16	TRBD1	TGTGCCAGCAGCGGGGGGGATAGGGACAGCAACACTGAAGCTTTCTTT	CASSGGDRDSNTEAFF
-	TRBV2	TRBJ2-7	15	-	TGTGCCAGCAGTTACCGCGTGGGGAGTGTCTACGAGCAGTACTTC	CASSYRVGSVYEQYF
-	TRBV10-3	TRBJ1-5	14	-	TGTGCCATCAGTGAGGGCACCCTTTATCAGCCCCAGCATTTT	CAISEGTLYQPQHF
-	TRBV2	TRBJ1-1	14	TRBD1	TGTGCCAGCAGCCCCCGCGGGACAGCCCTTGAAGCTTTCTTT	CASSPRGTALEAFF
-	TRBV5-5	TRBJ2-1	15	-	TGTGCCAGCAGCTTGGTACTAGTCTCCTACAATGAGCAGTTCTTC	CASSLVLVSYNEQFF
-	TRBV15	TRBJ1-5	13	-	TGTGCCACCAGCAGAGATAGAAGTCAGCCCCAGCATTTT	CATSRDRSQPQHF
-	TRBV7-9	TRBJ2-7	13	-	TGTGCCAGCAGCTCCCTAGGAGGGCTAGAGCAGTACTTC	CASSSLGGLEQYF
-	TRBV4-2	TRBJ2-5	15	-	TGTGCCAGCAGCCAAGAATACCGGCGGCAAGAGACCCAGTACTTC	CASSQEYRRQETQYF
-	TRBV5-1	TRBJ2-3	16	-	TGCGCCAGCAGCTTGACTGGGAGGTCTGGCACAGATACGCAGTATTTT	CASSLTGRSGTDTQYF
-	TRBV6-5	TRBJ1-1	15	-	TGTGCCAGCAGTCCCCTCAGACTCCGGAACACTGAAGCTTTCTTT	CASSPLRLRNTEAFF
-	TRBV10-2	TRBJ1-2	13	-	TGCGCCAGCAGTGAATCGGCCAGGGGTGGCTACACCTTC	CASSESARGGYTF
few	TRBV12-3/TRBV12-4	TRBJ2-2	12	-	TGTGCCAGCAGGAGGGAGACCGGGGAGCTGTTTTTT	CASRRETGELFF
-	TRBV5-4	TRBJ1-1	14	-	TGTGCCAGCCGCTCCGGGTGGAGGGTCACTGAAGCTTTCTTT	CASRSGWRVTEAFF
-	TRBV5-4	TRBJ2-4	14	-	TGTGCCAGCAGCGCACAGGGTACCAAAAACATTCAGTACTTC	CASSAQGTKNIQYF
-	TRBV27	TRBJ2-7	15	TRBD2	TGTGCCAGCAGCCCTGGACTAGCGGGCGTCTACGAGCAGTACTTC	CASSPGLAGVYEQYF
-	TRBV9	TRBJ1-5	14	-	TGTGCCAGCAGCCAGACAGGTGCCAATCAGCCCCAGCATTTT	CASSQTGANQPQHF
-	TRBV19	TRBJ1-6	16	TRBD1	TGTGCCAGTAGTATTGGAGACAGGGGAGCGGATTCACCCCTCCACTTT	CASSIGDRGADSPLHF
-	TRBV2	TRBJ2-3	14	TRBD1	TGTGCCAGCAGTGTGGGACAGGGCACAGATACGCAGTATTTT	CASSVGQGTDTQYF
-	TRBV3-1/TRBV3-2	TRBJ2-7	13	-	TGTGCCAGCTCAGCGGGCCCCGGCTACGAGCAGTACTTC	CASSAGPGYEQYF
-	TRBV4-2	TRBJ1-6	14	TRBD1	TGTGCCAGCAGACCGGGACAGGGGACTTACGCCCTCCACTTT	CASRPGQGTYALHF
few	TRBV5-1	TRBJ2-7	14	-	TGCGCCAGCAGCTTGGAAGGGAGCTCCTACGAGCAGTACTTC	CASSLEGSSYEQYF
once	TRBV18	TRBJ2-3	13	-	TGTGCCAGCTCATCAGGGTTCACAGATACGCAGTATTTT	CASSSGFTDTQYF
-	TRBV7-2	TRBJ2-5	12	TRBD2	TGTGCCAGCTCAAGCGGGGGCGAGACCCAGTACTTC	CASSSGGETQYF
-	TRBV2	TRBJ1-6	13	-	TGTGCCAGCAGTGAAGGGAGGGATTCACCCCTCCACTTT	CASSEGRDSPLHF
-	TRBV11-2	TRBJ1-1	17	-	TGTGCCAGCAGCTTCTACTTCTCCGGGACAAGGAACACTGAAGCTTTCTTT	CASSFYFSGTRNTEAFF
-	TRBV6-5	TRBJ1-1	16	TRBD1	TGTGCCAGCAGTTACGGGGGACAGCTCCCTTACACTGAAGCTTTCTTT	CASSYGGQLPYTEAFF